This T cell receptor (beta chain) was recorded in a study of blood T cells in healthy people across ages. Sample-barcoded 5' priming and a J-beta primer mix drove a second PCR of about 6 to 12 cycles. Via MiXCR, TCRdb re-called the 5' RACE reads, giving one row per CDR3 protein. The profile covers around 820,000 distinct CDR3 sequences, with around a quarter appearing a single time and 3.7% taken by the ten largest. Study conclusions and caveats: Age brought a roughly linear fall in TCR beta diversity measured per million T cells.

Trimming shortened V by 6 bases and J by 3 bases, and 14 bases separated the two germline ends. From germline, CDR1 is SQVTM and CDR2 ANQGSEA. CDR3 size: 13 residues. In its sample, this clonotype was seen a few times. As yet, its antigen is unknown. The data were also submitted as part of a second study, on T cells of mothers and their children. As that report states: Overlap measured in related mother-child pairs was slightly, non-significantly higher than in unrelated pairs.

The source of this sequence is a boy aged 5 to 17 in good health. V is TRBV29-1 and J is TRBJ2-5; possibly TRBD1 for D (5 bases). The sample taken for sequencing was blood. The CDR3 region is CSVPSTVKETQYF. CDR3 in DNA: TGCAGCGTCCCATCGACAGTAAAAGAGACCCAGTACTTC. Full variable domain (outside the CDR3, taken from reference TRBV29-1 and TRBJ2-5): SAVISQKPSRDICQRGTSLTIQCQVDSQVTMMFWYRQQPGQSLTLIATANQGSEATYESGFVIDKFPISRPNLTFSTLTVSNMSPEDSSIYLCSVPSTVKETQYFGPGTRLLVL.